The following is a T cell receptor (beta chain) sequence with its context. The source of the sample is a study of blood T cell repertoires in COVID-19. The overall study: COVID-19 samples from acute and convalescent phases originated in the United States, Italy and Spain.

Followed over time, Seattle patients had been enrolled while infection was active. Under the authors' procedure: Amplified reference gene primers provided the basis for estimating nucleated cell counts. Here immunoSEQ multiplex PCR was the method, and the copy in TCRdb shows in-frame clones only, minus some. From that table come the V and J calls and clone size; the DNA was used to work out D and trimming. This sample has about 410,000 clones, with approximately 91% found just once. The CDR3 contains 12 residues. J gave up 4 bases and V 9 bases, and 4 bases lay outside the gene matches. Germline-derived CDR1 and CDR2 are LNHDA and SQIVND (reference sequence).

The clonotype was recovered from a woman in her thirties or forties with COVID-19, enrolled during active disease. The V and J genes are TRBV19 and TRBJ2-5; 8 bases line up with TRBD1. Sequencing input: peripheral blood. The CDR3 is CASGQGPETQYF. For the CDR3, the DNA is TGTGCCAGCGGACAGGGCCCAGAGACCCAGTACTTC.